The 6 T cell receptor beta chains listed next were all sequenced from one sample in a study of cytomegalovirus exposure and HLA in healthy donors. Measured with immunoSEQ multiplex PCR; TCRdb has only the in-frame clones, and not every one. The repertoire has about 110,000 clones, approximately 90% of them found once; the top ten carry approximately 1.9%. Input material: PBMCs. The origin of the receptors is a woman between 18 and 30 years old in good health and CMV-seronegative.

The genes are TRBV4-2 and TRBJ2-5, with 7 positions matching TRBD1. J gave up 5 bases and V 1 base, and 4 bases lay outside the gene matches. The CDR3 sequence is 14 residues long. Germline V gene sequence: CDR1 LGHNA, CDR2 YNFKEQ. The CDR3 protein is CASSQATRGETQYF. The CDR3 nucleotides are TGTGCCAGCAGCCAAGCAACCAGGGGGGAGACCCAGTACTTC.

This chain connects TRBV18 to TRBJ1-1, with TRBD1 as a possible D gene (6 bases). This CDR3 has 14 residues. Germline lookup yields CDR1 KGHSH and CDR2 LQKENI. Trimming removed 5 bases at V and 0 bases at J, with 10 bases between. CDR3 loop: CASSSQGVNTEAFF. The CDR3 DNA reads as TGTGCCAGCTCATCACAGGGAGTGAACACTGAAGCTTTCTTT.

The chain carries TRBV9 and TRBJ2-3, with 7 bases that match TRBD2. Trimming cost V 3 bases and J 4 bases; bases outside gene matches: 14. The CDR3 covers 17 residues. CDR1 and CDR2 (germline): SGDLS, YYNGEE. The CDR3 spells CASSARPAGVGADTQYF. CDR3 bases: TGTGCCAGCAGCGCCCGTCCCGCGGGAGTAGGCGCAGATACGCAGTATTTT.

This chain joins TRBV6-4 and TRBJ2-3; TRBD1 matches at 7 bases. J lost 3 bases, V lost 6 bases, and 6 bases had no gene match. The CDR3 sequence is 14 residues long. Per germline, CDR1 MRHNA and CDR2 SNTAGT. This CDR3 reads CASRETGNTDTQYF. The CDR3 DNA sequence: TGTGCCAGCAGGGAGACAGGGAATACAGATACGCAGTATTTT.

V and J are TRBV7-2 and TRBJ2-3; 12 bases agree with TRBD2. V shed 5 bases and J 3 bases; nucleotides not matched to a gene: 6. The CDR3 runs 16 residues. Germline CDR1 is SGHTA and CDR2 is FQGNSA. This chain's CDR3 is CASSRTGTSGTDTQYF. The CDR3 DNA reads TGTGCCAGCAGCCGGACCGGGACTAGCGGGACAGATACGCAGTATTTT.

This chain uses TRBV11-2 with TRBJ1-3; no definite D call. Per germline, CDR1 SGHAT and CDR2 FQNNGV. Trimming took off 1 base at V and 4 bases at J, with 8 bases between the two ends. The CDR3 loop spans 14 amino acids. This CDR3 reads CASSLGLTGNTIYF. The DNA for the CDR3 is TGTGCCAGCAGCTTAGGGCTGACAGGAAACACCATATATTTT.